These T cell receptor beta chains were read from a single sample in a study of cytomegalovirus exposure and HLA in healthy donors. TCRdb's copy holds only in-frame clones and misses some; the assay was immunoSEQ multiplex PCR. The data contain about 210,000 clones, about four fifths of them seen just once; the ten biggest clones take up about 3.1%. Sequencing input: PBMCs. Receptors originate from a man aged 25-45 years in good health and CMV-seronegative. Each CDR3 is given with its conserved first and last residue. D genes are given only for firm matches. Size tells how often a clone was seen (once, few, many) or the class of an expanded clone, and some rows leave it out.

NA	TRBV21-1	TRBJ2-5	NA	TGTGCCACCGGCAAAGGGGAGATAGAGACCCAGTACTTC	CATGKGEIETQYF
NA	TRBV6-6	TRBJ2-4	NA	TGTGCCAGCAGTTACGGGGCTGGGGGCAACATTCAGTACTTC	CASSYGAGGNIQYF
TRBD2	TRBV27	TRBJ2-4	few	TGTGCCAGCAGGACTAGCGGGGCCAAAAACATTCAGTACTTC	CASRTSGAKNIQYF
NA	TRBV5-4	TRBJ2-5	NA	TGTGCCAGCAGCCGGGACTCCGAAGAGACCCAGTACTTC	CASSRDSEETQYF
TRBD1	TRBV7-8	TRBJ1-4	NA	TGTGCCAGCAGCCCGACCGACAGGGGAGGTGAAAAACTGTTTTTT	CASSPTDRGGEKLFF
TRBD1	TRBV27	TRBJ1-6	few	TGTGCCAGCAGGAGGGGGCCCTATAATTCACCCCTCCACTTT	CASRRGPYNSPLHF
TRBD1	TRBV9	TRBJ1-2	NA	TGTGCCAGCAGCGCATTTGGGACAGGGCGAAGAACTAACTATGGCTACACCTTC	CASSAFGTGRRTNYGYTF
NA	TRBV4-1	TRBJ2-3	NA	TGCGCCAGCAGCCAAATAGGTACGGCAGGGGCGTCTACAGATACGCAGTATTTT	CASSQIGTAGASTDTQYF
TRBD1	TRBV19	TRBJ1-5	NA	TGTGCCAGTAAAATGACAGGGAATCAGCCCCAGCATTTT	CASKMTGNQPQHF
TRBD1	TRBV28	TRBJ1-2	NA	TGTGCCAGCAGTCCACAGGGGGCAACTAACTATGGCTACACCTTC	CASSPQGATNYGYTF
TRBD1	TRBV2	TRBJ1-5	few	TGTGCCAGCAGGCTGACAGGGGGCCTCAATCAGCCCCAGCATTTT	CASRLTGGLNQPQHF
NA	TRBV29-1	TRBJ1-2	NA	TGCAGCGTTGATCGCCCAACAGACTATGGCTACACCTTC	CSVDRPTDYGYTF
NA	TRBV6-6	TRBJ2-1	few	TGTGCCAGCAGTCCCCAAGGGGGGGGGCCGGGGAATGAGCAGTTCTTC	CASSPQGGGPGNEQFF
NA	TRBV11-2	TRBJ1-3	few	TGTGCCAGCAGCACCCCCAACCAGGGAAACACCATATATTTT	CASSTPNQGNTIYF
NA	TRBV16	TRBJ2-6	NA	TGTGCCAGCAGCCAATATATAACTTCTGGGGCCAACGTCCTGACTTTC	CASSQYITSGANVLTF
TRBD1	TRBV4-2	TRBJ1-4	few	TGTGCCAGCAGCCAAGGCTCACAGGGGTGGGATGAAAAACTGTTTTTT	CASSQGSQGWDEKLFF
NA	TRBV10-3	TRBJ2-4	NA	TGTGCCACCCTTCAGGGCGGGACTGGGGAAAACATTCAGTACTTC	CATLQGGTGENIQYF
TRBD2	TRBV6-4	TRBJ2-1	NA	TGTGCCAGCAGTAAGCGGGGGGTAGAGGATGAGCAGTTCTTC	CASSKRGVEDEQFF
TRBD1	TRBV5-1	TRBJ2-7	NA	TGCGCCAGCAGCTTGGTTAGGTGGCAGGGGGTAAACTACTACGAGCAGTACTTC	CASSLVRWQGVNYYEQYF
TRBD1	TRBV7-7	TRBJ2-5	once	TGTGCTAGCAGCTTATTGGCAGGGGGCCAAGAGACCCAGTACTTC	CASSLLAGGQETQYF
TRBD1	TRBV7-8	TRBJ2-5	NA	TGTGCCAGCAGCCACCCCCGGGACAGGCCCACGGAGGCACAAGAGACCCAGTACTTC	CASSHPRDRPTEAQETQYF
NA	TRBV18	TRBJ1-6	few	TGTGCCAGCTCACCACGGGGGGATTCACCCCTCCACTTT	CASSPRGDSPLHF
TRBD1	TRBV28	TRBJ2-1	NA	TGTGCCAGCATGGCCCGGGACAGCTCCTACAATGAGCAGTTCTTC	CASMARDSSYNEQFF
NA	TRBV27	TRBJ2-7	NA	TGTGCCAGCAGCAGCAGTGGCCGCCTAGGCAGCGAGCAGTACTTC	CASSSSGRLGSEQYF
NA	TRBV6-5	TRBJ2-4	NA	TGTGCCAGCAGTCCCCGGGGATGGGCCAAAAACATTCAGTACTTC	CASSPRGWAKNIQYF
NA	TRBV7-8	TRBJ1-6	once	TGTGCCAGCAGCTTAGCAGGGGCACAGATCGTTAATCGGAATTCACCCCTCCACTTT	CASSLAGAQIVNRNSPLHF
NA	TRBV9	TRBJ2-3	NA	TGTGCCAGCAGCGTAGCAGACTCCAGCACAGATACGCAGTATTTT	CASSVADSSTDTQYF
NA	TRBV5-1	TRBJ1-1	few	TGCGCCAGCAGGGCAGGGGTTACGTCTGAAGCTTTCTTT	CASRAGVTSEAFF
NA	TRBV6-1	TRBJ1-2	few	TGTGCCAGCAGTGCTGGAGGAGTTGGCTACACCTTC	CASSAGGVGYTF
NA	TRBV7-9	TRBJ1-4	NA	TGTGCCAGCAGCCCCAGGGGCGTTGAGAATGAAAAACTGTTTTTT	CASSPRGVENEKLFF
NA	TRBV4-3	TRBJ1-1	few	TGCGCCAGCAGCCAACAGGGAGGATACACTGAAGCTTTCTTT	CASSQQGGYTEAFF
NA	TRBV5-1	TRBJ2-7	NA	TGCGCCAGCAGCTACAGCAGCTCCTACGAGCAGTACTTC	CASSYSSSYEQYF
NA	TRBV9	TRBJ2-7	NA	TGTGCCAGCAGCGTAGACGCGGGGAGTCCCTACGAGCAGTACTTC	CASSVDAGSPYEQYF
TRBD2	TRBV18	TRBJ2-7	NA	TGTGCCAGCTCCCCGCCAGGGACGGGAGGGTCCGAGCAGTACTTC	CASSPPGTGGSEQYF
TRBD1	TRBV7-9	TRBJ1-4	NA	TGTGCCAGCAGCTTACAGGGGACAGGCATTAATGAAAAACTGTTTTTT	CASSLQGTGINEKLFF
TRBD2	TRBV18	TRBJ2-7	NA	TGTGCCAGCTCACCACAGCGGGGGGGCATTCACGAGCAGTACTTC	CASSPQRGGIHEQYF
NA	TRBV6-5	TRBJ2-3	NA	TGTGCCAGCAGTTGGACCTCCTCGGGGACAGATACGCAGTATTTT	CASSWTSSGTDTQYF
NA	TRBV7-9	TRBJ2-4	NA	TGTGCCAGCAGCCTCCCGTCACAGATGGAAATCGAGAAAAACATTCAGTACTTC	CASSLPSQMEIEKNIQYF
NA	TRBV28	TRBJ1-5	NA	TGTGCCAGCAGTTGGGCCGGGGGAGGCAGCAATCAGCCCCAGCATTTT	CASSWAGGGSNQPQHF
TRBD2	TRBV27	TRBJ2-3	NA	TGTGCCAGCAGTCCGACTAGCCCGGGCACAGATACGCAGTATTTT	CASSPTSPGTDTQYF
TRBD1	TRBV7-9	TRBJ1-5	NA	TGTTCCAGCAGCCCGACTAGGGGGACAGGGAGGGACAATCAGCCCCAGCATTTT	CSSSPTRGTGRDNQPQHF
TRBD1	TRBV7-9	TRBJ1-1	NA	TGTGCCAGCAGCTTAGCTAGGGACAGGGCTGAAGCTTTCTTT	CASSLARDRAEAFF
NA	TRBV27	TRBJ1-2	once	TGTGCCAGCAGACCCCAGGCAGGGGTATTTCATGGCTACACCTTC	CASRPQAGVFHGYTF
NA	TRBV15	TRBJ2-7	NA	TGTGCCACCAGCAGAGGAGGAACCTACGAGCAGTACTTC	CATSRGGTYEQYF
TRBD1	TRBV5-1	TRBJ2-3	few	TGCGCCAGCAAACGGACAGGGGTTGAAAATACGCAGTATTTT	CASKRTGVENTQYF
NA	TRBV11-2	TRBJ2-5	NA	TGTGCCAGCTCCAAAGGAAGGGGCGGGGAAGAGACCCAGTACTTC	CASSKGRGGEETQYF
NA	TRBV27	TRBJ1-1	NA	TGTGCCGTTTCGGGGTTCCCGAACACTGAAGCTTTCTTT	CAVSGFPNTEAFF
TRBD1	TRBV4-2	TRBJ2-3	once	TGTGCCAGCAGCCAACCCGGGACAGGGGACTTCAATACGCAGTATTTT	CASSQPGTGDFNTQYF